This T cell receptor beta chain appears in the sequencing data of a study of T cell responses to AZD1222 COVID-19 vaccine. Study findings and constraints: Reportedly, nearly half of unique spike TCRs recognized epitopes outside B.1.351/B.1.1.7 mutations. Mostly white British, mostly female donors; authors suggested clonal diversity may be underestimated. Spike was spanned by vaccine-associated CD4 TCRs, with dominance at 160-218 and 743-854.

Pooled together were second doses at about 4 or about 12 weeks. TCRdb's table, derived via immunoSEQ multiplex PCR, lists solely in-frame clones and lacks some. The sample contains about 200,000 clones, approximately 89% of which appear only once. As regards this clone: Its specificity is not known.

This clonotype was obtained from an adult who received the AZD1222 COVID-19 vaccine. The sequencing here drew on peripheral blood, taken 28 days after the second AZD1222 dose.

CDR3 in DNA: TGTGCCAGCAGTGAAGGTCAGGGGGCGCGGGAGCAGTACTTC. It codes for CASSEGQGAREQYF. The rearrangement joins TRBV25-1 to TRBJ2-7, with 8 bases that match TRBD1. Germline V gene data show CDR1 as MGHDK and CDR2 as SYGVNS. Unmatched junction bases numbered 7, after V lost 2 bases and J lost 7 bases. The CDR3 loop spans 14 amino acids.